These 31 T cell receptor beta chains came from one sample sequenced in a study of neurological immune-mediated disorders. TCRdb processed the 5' RACE reads anew with MiXCR; each CDR3 protein has one entry. The sample includes roughly 47,000 distinct CDR3 sequences, roughly 4% seen only once; the top ten take about 6%. Sequenced: PBMCs. Receptors were obtained from a woman aged 55-69 years with multiple sclerosis.

The sample holds a few counts of this clonotype. This sequence joins TRBV5-1 and TRBJ1-1; D might be TRBD1 (6 bases). Germline CDR1 reads SGHRS; CDR2 reads YFSETQ. The CDR3 has 13 residues. The V end lost 6 bases, the J end lost 1 base, and 10 bases lay between the germline ends. The DNA for the CDR3 is TGCGCCAGCATAGGACAGCCGAACACTGAAGCTTTCTTT. Its translation: CASIGQPNTEAFF. Based on the CDR3 plus reference TRBV5-1 and TRBJ1-1, the full variable domain is KAGVTQTPRYLIKTRGQQVTLSCSPISGHRSVSWYQQTPGQGLQFLFEYFSETQRNKGNFPGRFSGRQFSNSRSEMNVSTLELGDSALYLCASIGQPNTEAFFGQGTRLTVV.

There are many counts of this clonotype. The chain uses TRBV5-1 and TRBJ2-3; D unresolved. The CDR3 runs to 15 residues. V was cut by 0 bases and J by 1 base, with 9 bases left in between. The germline V gene has CDR1 SGHRS and CDR2 YFSETQ. The CDR3 bases are TGCGCCAGCAGCTTGGATACCGGCGGCACAGATACGCAGTATTTT. Its protein product is CASSLDTGGTDTQYF.

This clonotype has only a few counts. This chain connects TRBV20-1 to TRBJ2-1; tentatively, D is TRBD2 (5 bases). CDR1 and CDR2 (germline): DFQATT, SNEGSKA (reference sequence). This CDR3 spans 14 amino acids. The V gene lost 0 bases and the J gene lost 3 bases, with 9 bases spanning the gap. The CDR3 protein is CSARDASRYNEQFF. CDR3 sequence (DNA): TGCAGTGCTAGAGATGCTAGCCGCTACAATGAGCAGTTCTTC.

The CDR3 DNA reads TGTGCCATCAGTGGGGGCCTGGGGGGAGTTACTGAAGCTTTCTTT. This codes for CAISGGLGGVTEAFF. V is TRBV10-3 and J is TRBJ1-1; tentatively, D is TRBD1 (5 bases). Trimming removed 4 bases from V and 5 bases from J, with 17 bases in between. This CDR3 has 15 residues. Per germline, CDR1 ENHRY and CDR2 SYGVKD.

This clonotype was picked up many times. The CDR3 loop reads CASSPLFGATNEKLFF. The CDR3 DNA reads TGTGCCAGCAGCCCCCTCTTTGGTGCAACTAATGAAAAACTGTTTTTT. The rearrangement links TRBV3-1 to TRBJ1-4; D gene uncertain. CDR1 is LGHDT and CDR2 is YNNKEL in the germline V gene (reference sequence). Trimming removed 4 bases at V and 0 bases at J, with 12 bases between. The CDR3 totals 16 residues.

The table lists this clonotype with many counts. The chain recombines TRBV7-2 with TRBJ1-5; D not certain. The CDR3 runs to 15 residues. Germline lookup yields CDR1 SGHTA and CDR2 FQGNSA. V was cut by 8 bases and J by 1 base, with 15 bases left in between. The CDR3, as DNA: TGTGCCAGCGCGGCTTGGGGTGCGAGCAATCAGCCCCAGCATTTT. Translated, it gives CASAAWGASNQPQHF.

In this sample, this clonotype turned up many times. One end of the junction does not line up with germline, which may come from a read error. Here the CDR3 DNA reads TGTGCCAGCAGGGAAGGGTCCTACGAGCAGTACTTC. This codes for CASREGSYEQYF. This chain joins TRBV2 and TRBJ2-7; no clear D. The germline CDR1 and CDR2 sequences are SNHLY and FYNNEI. This CDR3 contains 12 residues.

This clonotype was counted a few times. The rearrangement links TRBV5-1 to TRBJ1-1; the D gene is possibly TRBD1 (5 bases). The length of the CDR3 is 14 residues. V was clipped by 4 bases and J by 3 bases, with 13 bases between them. CDR1 SGHRS and CDR2 YFSETQ come from the germline V gene. The CDR3 DNA sequence: TGCGCCAGCAGCCAGGGAGAGGAGCACACTGAAGCTTTCTTT. Protein: CASSQGEEHTEAFF.

This clonotype was observed at least ten times. This chain connects TRBV27 to TRBJ2-1; D is unresolved. The V end was cut by 8 bases, the J end by 4 bases, with 12 bases between. Germline V gene lookup returns CDR1 MNHEY and CDR2 SMNVEV (reference sequence). This CDR3 has 13 amino acids. The CDR3 DNA reads TGTGCCAGCGCGAGAGCACGATACAATGAGCAGTTCTTC. This codes for CASARARYNEQFF.

This clonotype has a count of ten or more. CDR3 sequence (DNA): TGTGCCAGCAGCCAAGGGGGGACAGATACGCAGTATTTT. Its translation is CASSQGGTDTQYF. The chain employs TRBV3-1 and TRBJ2-3; TRBD1 or TRBD2 may be the D gene (5 bases each). This CDR3 spans 13 amino acids. CDR1 is LGHDT, CDR2 YNNKEL, per germline (reference sequence). Trimming took off 1 base at V and 3 bases at J, with 5 bases between the two ends.

The V and J genes are TRBV7-2 and TRBJ2-3; TRBD2 matches 7 bases. The CDR3 has 18 residues. Trimming at V came to 2 bases and at J to 0 bases, leaving 11 bases not matched to a gene. Germline V gene lookup returns CDR1 SGHTA and CDR2 FQGNSA. CDR3 nucleotides: TGTGCCAGCAGCTTAACATTAAGGCCTAGCGGAAGCACAGATACGCAGTATTTT. Protein: CASSLTLRPSGSTDTQYF.

This clonotype has more than one count but fewer than ten. V gene TRBV6-4 combines with J gene TRBJ1-5, with unresolved D. With 5 bases removed from V and 1 base from J, the gap between germline ends came to 9 bases. The CDR3 is 14 amino acids. Germline CDR1 is MRHNA and CDR2 is SNTAGT. The CDR3 nucleotides are TGTGCCAGCAGTCGCGATGGAAGCAATCAGCCCCAGCATTTT. Translating it yields CASSRDGSNQPQHF.

This clonotype was seen repeatedly, ten times or more. The J gene is TRBJ2-7, the V gene TRBV12-3 or TRBV12-4; the match to TRBD1 covers 7 bases. The CDR3 is 12 residues long. Trimming cost V 6 bases and J 6 bases; bases outside gene matches: 5. The CDR3 is CASSSTGFEQYF. In DNA form, the CDR3 reads TGTGCCAGCAGCTCGACAGGGTTCGAGCAGTACTTC.

This clonotype was seen repeatedly, ten times or more. The gene calls are TRBV20-1 and TRBJ2-1, with 9 nucleotides matching TRBD1. Germline values: CDR1 DFQATT, CDR2 SNEGSKA (reference sequence). There are 16 residues in the CDR3. Trimming removed 5 bases from V and 5 bases from J; junction bases left unmatched: 13. CDR3 DNA sequence: TGCAGTGCTTTTAACCCGGGACAGGGACACCACAATGAGCAGTTCTTC. Translation gives CSAFNPGQGHHNEQFF.

This clonotype was seen ten or more times. The V gene is TRBV20-1, the J gene TRBJ2-3; a possible D gene is TRBD2 (5 bases). CDR3 length: 17 residues. The V end was cut by 0 bases, the J end by 0 bases, with 16 bases between. The germline gives CDR1 DFQATT, CDR2 SNEGSKA (reference sequence). CDR3 nucleotides: TGCAGTGCTAGAGATGAGGGTCTTACCCCTAGCACAGATACGCAGTATTTT. Amino acid sequence: CSARDEGLTPSTDTQYF.

This clonotype was detected ten times or more. This chain links TRBV12-3 or TRBV12-4 with TRBJ1-5, with 12 nucleotides matching TRBD1. V trimming: 6 bases; J trimming: 2 bases; junction bases outside the gene matches: 8. The CDR3 is 17 residues long. The CDR3 bases are TGTGCCAGCAGCCGGGACAGGGGGCGCCGGGGCAATCAGCCCCAGCATTTT. Translated: CASSRDRGRRGNQPQHF.

The V call is TRBV20-1, the J call TRBJ2-3, with a weak D call TRBD1 (5 bases). The CDR3 length is 13 residues. V lost 7 bases and J 6 bases, leaving 17 bases between the germline ends. Per germline, CDR1 DFQATT and CDR2 SNEGSKA (reference sequence). The CDR3 region is CSEASKGLDTQYF. The CDR3 bases are TGCAGTGAAGCTTCAAAGGGGCTTGATACGCAGTATTTT.

The V and J genes are TRBV5-1 and TRBJ2-3, with 10 bases lining up with TRBD2. Looked up from germline, CDR1 is SGHRS and CDR2 is YFSETQ. V lost 2 bases and J lost 3; bases outside the gene matches: 12. CDR3 size: 18 residues. The CDR3 loop reads CASSLGSGGALGTDTQYF. CDR3 nucleotides: TGCGCCAGCAGCTTAGGAAGCGGGGGGGCTTTGGGTACAGATACGCAGTATTTT.

This clonotype occurred many times. This sequence joins TRBV4-3 and TRBJ2-1; TRBD2 matches at 9 bases. The CDR3 is 15 amino acids. The trim removed 2 bases at V and 4 bases at J, leaving 3 bases unmatched. The germline V gene has CDR1 LGHNA and CDR2 YSLEER. The CDR3 sequence: CASSQSGGRYNEQFF. The CDR3 bases are TGCGCCAGCAGCCAAAGCGGGGGGAGGTACAATGAGCAGTTCTTC.

This clonotype was found many times. Here the CDR3 DNA reads TGTGCCAGCAGCTTCCCCGCAGGGGCAACTAATGAAAAACTGTTTTTT. Protein: CASSFPAGATNEKLFF. The chain carries TRBV7-9 and TRBJ1-4; D is perhaps TRBD1 (6 bases). This CDR3 contains 16 residues. V dropped 3 bases and J dropped 0 bases, with 11 bases sitting between them. In germline, CDR1 is SEHNR, CDR2 FQNEAQ (reference sequence).

This clonotype was observed at least ten times. The rearrangement joins TRBV5-1 to TRBJ2-1; no clear D gene. The CDR3 covers 15 residues. CDR1 and CDR2 from the germline V gene are SGHRS and YFSETQ. V lost 4 bases to trimming and J lost 10 bases, with 21 bases between them. CDR3 sequence: CASSPESVWSREQFF. The CDR3 DNA follows: TGCGCCAGCAGCCCCGAATCGGTATGGTCGAGGGAGCAGTTCTTC.

The sample holds many counts of this clonotype. The chain recombines TRBV18 with TRBJ2-3, with 13 nucleotides matching TRBD2. Germline trimming cut 4 bases from V and 3 bases from J; bases unmatched to any gene: 4. In germline, CDR1 is KGHSH, CDR2 LQKENI. This CDR3 has 16 amino acids. CDR3 region: CASSLGLAGSTDTQYF. The CDR3 bases are TGTGCCAGCTCACTGGGACTAGCGGGGAGTACAGATACGCAGTATTTT.

The chain is built from TRBV7-9 and TRBJ2-2, with 8 bases matching TRBD2. The CDR3 contains 15 residues. From germline, CDR1 is SEHNR and CDR2 FQNEAQ (reference sequence). Trimming at V came to 6 bases and at J to 1 base, leaving 4 bases not matched to a gene. The DNA for the CDR3 is TGTGCCAGCAGACAGAGCGGGGGGAACACCGGGGAGCTGTTTTTT. Translation: CASRQSGGNTGELFF. The full variable domain, rest sourced from reference TRBV7-9 and TRBJ2-2, is DTGVSQNPRHKITKRGQNVTFRCDPISEHNRLYWYRQTLGQGPEFLTYFQNEAQLEKSRLLSDRFSAERPKGSFSTLEIQRTEQGDSAMYLCASRQSGGNTGELFFGEGSRLTVL.

This clonotype was seen at least ten times. V is TRBV7-2 and J is TRBJ1-1; possible D gene TRBD1, 5 bases. The CDR3 extends over 13 amino acids. The V end lost 2 bases, the J end lost 3 bases, and 7 bases lay between the germline ends. Germline V CDR1 and CDR2: SGHTA, FQGNSA. CDR3 in amino acids: CASSLLGDTEAFF. For the CDR3, the DNA is TGTGCCAGCAGCTTATTAGGGGACACTGAAGCTTTCTTT.

This clonotype was detected many times. This chain joins TRBV29-1 and TRBJ1-2; D unresolved. The V gene's germline CDR1 is SQVTM and CDR2 ANQGSEA. V was trimmed by 7 bases and J by 1 base, leaving 7 bases between them. CDR3 length: 11 residues. The CDR3 bases are TGCAGCGCGTCGGATAACTATGGCTACACCTTC. Translating it yields CSASDNYGYTF.

This clonotype was detected many times. The chain uses TRBV20-1 and TRBJ2-3, with a possible D match to TRBD2 (5 bases). V was cut by 4 bases and J by 4 bases, with 15 bases left in between. Germline assignment: CDR1 DFQATT and CDR2 SNEGSKA (reference sequence). The CDR3 has 14 amino acids. The CDR3 sequence is CSAIPSFRADTQYF. The CDR3 bases are TGCAGTGCTATACCTAGCTTCCGCGCAGATACGCAGTATTTT.

In this sample, this clonotype turned up a few times. At one end the junction does not follow the germline gene, possibly because of a read error. This rearrangement joins TRBV30 to TRBJ1-1, with D perhaps TRBD1 (6 bases). CDR1 GTSNPN and CDR2 SVGIG come from the germline V gene (reference sequence). CDR3 size: 15 residues. The CDR3 sequence: CAWSITGGRNTAAFF. The CDR3 nucleotides read TGTGCCTGGTCCATCACGGGGGGCCGGAACACTGCAGCTTTCTTT.

The table lists this clonotype with many counts. CDR3 DNA: TGCAGTGCTAGAGATGTCAGCGGGGGAAATCACCAAGAGACCCAGTACTTC. This sequence encodes CSARDVSGGNHQETQYF. The chain carries TRBV20-1 and TRBJ2-5; 8 bases match TRBD2. The CDR3 is made up of 17 amino acids. J lost 0 bases, V lost 0 bases, and 9 bases had no gene match. The germline V gene encodes CDR1 DFQATT and CDR2 SNEGSKA (reference sequence).

A few counts support this clonotype. The rearrangement joins TRBV5-1 to TRBJ2-5; a weak D match, TRBD2 (6 bases). CDR3 length: 13 residues. V was clipped by 0 bases and J by 9 bases, with 12 bases between them. CDR1 is SGHRS and CDR2 is YFSETQ in the germline V gene. CDR3 sequence (DNA): TGCGCCAGCAGCTTGGAAGGGGAGGAGGCCCAGTACTTC. It yields the protein CASSLEGEEAQYF.

This clonotype was seen at least ten times. This chain connects TRBV5-1 to TRBJ1-3, with D maybe TRBD1 (5 bases). The CDR3 contains 15 residues. Germline V gene sequence: CDR1 SGHRS, CDR2 YFSETQ. The V end was cut by 4 bases, the J end by 0 bases, with 11 bases between. The CDR3 nucleotides are TGCGCCAGCAGCCATGGACAAGTCTCTGGAAACACCATATATTTT. Its protein product is CASSHGQVSGNTIYF.

This clonotype was observed at least ten times. The chain carries TRBV20-1 and TRBJ2-7; TRBD2 aligns across 7 bases. J gave up 2 bases and V 4 bases, and 5 bases lay outside the gene matches. CDR3 size: 13 residues. Per germline, CDR1 DFQATT and CDR2 SNEGSKA (reference sequence). The CDR3 loop is CSAMIAGAYEQYV. The CDR3 bases are TGCAGTGCTATGATTGCGGGGGCCTACGAGCAGTACGTC.